This TCR beta chain was sequenced for a study of blood T cell repertoires in COVID-19. Whole-study context: Collection of acute and convalescent COVID-19 samples took place in the United States, Italy and Spain. Sample material is recorded as cDNA or gDNA derived from T cells, B-cell-depleted T cells, or PBMCs.

CDR1 and CDR2 from the germline V gene are SGHDT and YYEEEE. The CDR3 loop spans 14 amino acids. The V end was cut by 4 bases, the J end by 5 bases, with 13 bases between. Per the original methods: For nucleated cells, counts were estimated from reference gene primer amplification. Sequencing used immunoSEQ multiplex PCR; TCRdb keeps in-frame clones, though not all of them. V, J and clone size derive from that table, while D and trimming were established from the DNA sequence. This repertoire shows approximately 77,000 clones, approximately 88% found once; its top ten account for around 7.2%. Material for sequencing was peripheral blood. The V call is TRBV5-6, the J call TRBJ1-5; D possibly corresponds to TRBD1 (6 bases). The clonotype originates from an elderly woman with acute or convalescent COVID-19. CDR3 sequence (DNA): TGTGCCAGCAGCCAAGGGGGTCTGGATCAGCCCCAGCATTTT. It yields the protein CASSQGGLDQPQHF.